Listed here are 30 T cell receptor beta chains from one sample, sequenced in a study of T cell repertoires in cytomegalovirus infection. TCRdb analysed the reads with MiXCR anew, one entry per CDR3 protein. The repertoire holds about 260,000 distinct CDR3 sequences, with approximately 8.3% as singletons. The specimen sequenced was PBMCs. The receptors were sampled from a human donor in good health (CMV status not recorded). Some clones in this sample may be carry-over from other donors' samples.

In this sample, this clonotype turned up many times. This chain links TRBV3-1 with TRBJ1-6; weak D call: TRBD1 (5 bases). V lost 2 bases, J lost 4 bases, and 9 bases lay in between. This CDR3 spans 15 amino acids. Germline V gene data show CDR1 as LGHDT and CDR2 as YNNKEL (reference sequence). CDR3 loop: CASSQIDSYNSPLHF. The CDR3 coding sequence is TGTGCCAGCAGCCAAATCGACAGTTATAATTCACCCCTCCACTTT.

This clonotype has ten or more counts. The rearrangement uses TRBV29-1 and TRBJ1-2; perhaps TRBD1 as D (6 bases). Per the germline V gene, CDR1 is SQVTM and CDR2 is ANQGSEA. V shed 3 bases and J shed 3 bases, with 14 bases lying between them. CDR3 length equals 14 residues. The CDR3 spells CSVEKFGQHYGYTF. In DNA, the CDR3 is TGCAGCGTTGAGAAATTCGGACAGCACTATGGCTACACCTTC.

The chain couples TRBV30 to TRBJ2-3; 12 positions agree with TRBD2. The ends lost 8 bases at V and 7 bases at J; junction bases unmatched: 10. Germline V lookup: CDR1 GTSNPN, CDR2 SVGIG (reference sequence). This CDR3 has 14 residues. The CDR3 nucleotides read TGTGCCGGATCTAGCGGGGGGGCACAATATACGCAGTATTTT. This encodes CAGSSGGAQYTQYF.

This clonotype has only a few counts. This chain uses TRBV12-3 or TRBV12-4 with TRBJ1-1; 7 positions agree with TRBD1. CDR3 length: 18 residues. V dropped 0 bases and J dropped 0; count of bases not matched to a gene: 10. CDR3 coding DNA: TGTGCCAGCAGTTTAGCGCCAAGGGGGCTACGGGTGAACACTGAAGCTTTCTTT. Residues: CASSLAPRGLRVNTEAFF.

This clonotype was detected many times. In DNA form, the CDR3 reads TGTGCCAGCAGCTTATTAAGGCGTTCCTACGAGCAGTACTTC. This codes for CASSLLRRSYEQYF. The chain combines TRBV7-2 with TRBJ2-7; D gene unclear. Germline-derived CDR1 and CDR2 are SGHTA and FQGNSA. The CDR3 is 14 residues long. V lost 2 bases, J lost 1 base, and 9 bases lay in between.

The rearrangement uses TRBV7-6 and TRBJ2-7; either TRBD1 or TRBD2 may supply D (5 bases each). The CDR3 is 13 amino acids. The V gene lost 5 bases and the J gene lost 9 bases, with 17 bases spanning the gap. Germline lookup yields CDR1 SGHVS and CDR2 FNYEAQ. The CDR3 region is CASSPGPQDVQYF. In DNA form, the CDR3 reads TGTGCCAGCAGCCCGGGACCCCAGGACGTGCAGTACTTC.

This clonotype was counted ten times or more. The chain is built from TRBV7-2 and TRBJ2-2, with 8 bases aligning to TRBD2. The J segment lost 0 bases and the V segment lost 2 bases, leaving 5 bases of the junction unmatched. The germline V gene has CDR1 SGHTA and CDR2 FQGNSA. This CDR3 contains 17 residues. The CDR3 nucleotides are TGTGCCAGCAGCTTATCTTTAGCGGGGCCGAACACCGGGGAGCTGTTTTTT. Its protein product is CASSLSLAGPNTGELFF.

This clonotype was counted at least ten times. The rearrangement links TRBV7-2 to TRBJ2-1; 8 bases match TRBD2. CDR3 length: 16 amino acids. Germline V gene sequence: CDR1 SGHTA, CDR2 FQGNSA. J lost 9 bases, V lost 5 bases, and 15 bases had no gene match. CDR3 DNA: TGTGCCAGCAGCCGACGGGGGGGCCTAGGGTCTAGTGAGCAGTTCTTC. This gives the protein CASSRRGGLGSSEQFF. Full variable domain (remainder filled in from reference TRBV7-2 and TRBJ2-1): GAGVSQSPSNKVTEKGKDVELRCDPISGHTALYWYRQSLGQGLEFLIYFQGNSAPDKSGLPSDRFSAERTGGSVSTLTIQRTQQEDSAVYLCASSRRGGLGSSEQFFGPGTRLTVL.

The chain links TRBV6-2 or TRBV6-3 to TRBJ2-5; D is unclear. V gave up 6 bases and J gave up 5 bases, with 10 bases separating them. CDR1 and CDR2 from the germline V gene are MNHEY and SVGEGT. The CDR3 spans 12 residues. CDR3 in DNA: TGTGCCAGCAGGGCTTCCTCGGAGACCCAGTACTTC. It is translated as CASRASSETQYF.

This clonotype was seen at least ten times. The chain is built from TRBV7-9 and TRBJ1-2; maybe TRBD1 (5 bases). Germline lookup yields CDR1 SEHNR and CDR2 FQNEAQ (reference sequence). V shed 5 bases and J shed 7 bases, with 17 bases lying between them. This CDR3 has 14 amino acids. CDR3 protein: CASSPSGQSRGYTF. The CDR3, as DNA: TGTGCCAGCAGCCCCTCAGGGCAATCTCGTGGCTACACCTTC.

This clonotype has a count of ten or more. This chain joins TRBV7-2 and TRBJ2-3, with 9 positions matching TRBD2. Germline V gene data show CDR1 as SGHTA and CDR2 as FQGNSA. J gave up 6 bases and V 5 bases, and 12 bases lay outside the gene matches. This CDR3 is built from 16 residues. In DNA, the CDR3 is TGTGCCAGCAGCCCTCCGGGACTAGCCGGGGGGGATACGCAGTATTTT. Its translation is CASSPPGLAGGDTQYF.

This clonotype was detected many times. The gene calls are TRBV7-2 and TRBJ2-6; D remains unclear. Trimming removed 5 bases from V and 4 bases from J, with 12 bases in between. The CDR3 has 15 residues. Looked up from germline, CDR1 is SGHTA and CDR2 is FQGNSA. CDR3 sequence: CASSPISYGANVLTF. CDR3 sequence (DNA): TGTGCCAGCAGCCCTATCTCCTACGGGGCCAACGTCCTGACTTTC.

The chain combines TRBV7-6 with TRBJ2-2; D call uncertain. Trimming removed 10 bases at V and 1 base at J, with 4 bases between. In germline, CDR1 is SGHVS, CDR2 FNYEAQ. The length of the CDR3 is 11 residues. The CDR3 region is CANENTGELFF. The CDR3, as DNA: TGTGCCAACGAGAACACCGGGGAGCTGTTTTTT.

This clonotype was counted at least ten times. The V call is TRBV7-2, the J call TRBJ2-3; D is uncertain. The CDR3 has 14 residues. The ends were cut back, 3 bases at V and 5 bases at J, with 12 bases in the middle. Germline CDR1 and CDR2: SGHTA and FQGNSA. The CDR3 bases are TGTGCCAGCAGCTTCGTGGTGGTTCGAGATACGCAGTATTTT. Protein: CASSFVVVRDTQYF.

This clonotype was observed many times. The chain uses TRBV7-2 and TRBJ2-3; 7 bases align to TRBD1. CDR3 length: 16 amino acids. Trimming removed 7 bases from V and 3 bases from J; junction bases left unmatched: 13. CDR1 is SGHTA, CDR2 FQGNSA, per germline. CDR3 in amino acids: CASTMDRSSFTDTQYF. The CDR3 coding sequence is TGTGCCAGCACCATGGACAGGAGCTCCTTTACAGATACGCAGTATTTT. Together with reference TRBV7-2 and TRBJ2-3, the CDR3 gives the full variable domain: GAGVSQSPSNKVTEKGKDVELRCDPISGHTALYWYRQSLGQGLEFLIYFQGNSAPDKSGLPSDRFSAERTGGSVSTLTIQRTQQEDSAVYLCASTMDRSSFTDTQYFGPGTRLTVL.

V is TRBV28 and J is TRBJ1-5, with 8 bases fitting TRBD1. The ends lost 6 bases at V and 6 bases at J; junction bases unmatched: 10. The CDR3 covers 15 residues. Germline V lookup: CDR1 MDHEN, CDR2 SYDVKM. This CDR3 is CASRGWDRKIQPQHF. For the CDR3, the DNA is TGTGCCAGCAGGGGGTGGGACAGGAAGATTCAGCCCCAGCATTTT.

In this sample, this clonotype turned up many times. The CDR3 DNA sequence: TGTGCCAGCAGCTACAGGGGCAATCAGCCCCAGCATTTT. This translates into CASSYRGNQPQHF. V usage is TRBV12-3 or TRBV12-4 and J usage is TRBJ1-5, with a tentative D call TRBD1 (6 bases). The length of the CDR3 is 13 residues. Trimming pared 6 bases from V and 2 bases from J, leaving 8 bases between.

This clonotype was counted at least ten times. The V call is TRBV6-2 or TRBV6-3, the J call TRBJ1-1; 9 bases are shared with TRBD1. The germline V gene encodes CDR1 MNHEY and CDR2 SVGEGT. The CDR3 runs 15 residues. After removal of 6 bases from V and 1 base from J, the junction contained 6 bases not matched to a gene. The CDR3 region has the DNA TGTGCCAGCAGCTCTAGGGACAGGGAGAACACTGAAGCTTTCTTT. Its protein product is CASSSRDRENTEAFF.

This clonotype was observed many times. V gene TRBV6-6 combines with J gene TRBJ2-7; 10 nucleotides match TRBD1. Germline V gene sequence: CDR1 MNHNY, CDR2 SVGAGI (reference sequence). This CDR3 spans 13 amino acids. Trimming took 8 bases from V and 6 from J; bases not matched to a gene: 7. The CDR3 DNA reads as TGTGCCAGCGGGACAGGGGTGGGAAGCGAGCAGTACTTC. It specifies CASGTGVGSEQYF.

The chain recombines TRBV7-2 with TRBJ1-3, with TRBD1 as a possible D gene (5 bases). This CDR3 contains 16 residues. The ends were cut back, 5 bases at V and 0 bases at J, with 14 bases in the middle. Germline V gene data show CDR1 as SGHTA and CDR2 as FQGNSA. The CDR3 DNA reads TGTGCCAGCAGCCCCCGACAGCGTTTCTCTGGAAACACCATATATTTT. It is translated as CASSPRQRFSGNTIYF.

The V call is TRBV6-6, the J call TRBJ2-1, with TRBD2 matching over 8 bases. CDR1 and CDR2 from the germline V gene are MNHNY and SVGAGI (reference sequence). CDR3 length: 12 amino acids. With V trimmed by 6 bases and J by 11 bases, 6 bases remained unmatched. CDR3 region: CASRVSGTQQFF. For the CDR3, the DNA is TGTGCCAGCAGGGTTAGCGGGACCCAGCAGTTCTTC.

In its sample, this clonotype was seen many times. An end of the junction differs from the germline gene, which may be a read error. The rearrangement uses TRBV7-2 and TRBJ2-1; D gene ambiguous. The CDR3 extends over 12 amino acids. Per germline, CDR1 SGHTA and CDR2 FQGNSA. CDR3 in amino acids: CASSLGAASQAF. The CDR3 DNA reads TGTGCCAGCAGCTTAGGTGCAGCTAGTCAGGCCTTC.

This clonotype has at least ten counts. V is TRBV7-2 and J is TRBJ2-2; the D gene is possibly TRBD2 (7 bases). With 4 bases removed from V and 2 bases from J, the gap between germline ends came to 14 bases. The CDR3 extends over 16 amino acids. The germline V gene encodes CDR1 SGHTA and CDR2 FQGNSA. The DNA for the CDR3 is TGTGCCAGCAGCTCCAGGGGACTACCAAACACCGGGGAGCTGTTTTTT. It codes for CASSSRGLPNTGELFF.

In this sample, this clonotype turned up many times. The chain couples TRBV19 to TRBJ1-2; the match to TRBD1 covers 7 bases. The CDR3 loop spans 13 amino acids. Germline assignment: CDR1 LNHDA and CDR2 SQIVND (reference sequence). V was pared by 5 bases and J by 3 bases, with 3 bases of the junction left unmatched. CDR3 loop: CASSPGGHYGYTF. CDR3 DNA: TGTGCCAGTAGTCCAGGGGGGCACTATGGCTACACCTTC.

This clonotype has a count of ten or more. The chain uses TRBV7-8 and TRBJ2-5; no clear D gene. The CDR3 sequence is 13 residues long. Germline V CDR1 and CDR2: SGHVS, FQNEAQ. With 2 bases removed from V and 1 base from J, the gap between germline ends came to 5 bases. The CDR3 loop is CASSLQPQETQYF. CDR3 sequence (DNA): TGTGCCAGCAGCTTACAGCCCCAAGAGACCCAGTACTTC.

This clonotype was seen only a few times. J is TRBJ2-1 and V is TRBV7-2; D is unresolved. The CDR3 extends over 13 amino acids. Trimming took 1 base from V and 3 from J, leaving 4 bases between them. The V gene's germline CDR1 is SGHTA and CDR2 FQGNSA. In nucleotides, the CDR3 is TGTGCCAGCAGCTTAGATTTCTACAATGAGCAGTTCTTC. Amino acids: CASSLDFYNEQFF.

This clonotype came up a few times. The chain uses TRBV15 and TRBJ2-1; no clear D gene. The CDR3 has 13 amino acids. V lost 1 base and J lost 6, with 7 bases in between. CDR1 is LNHNV and CDR2 is YYDKDF in the germline V gene (reference sequence). CDR3 nucleotide sequence: TGTGCCACCAGCAGAGTAGGCAGCAATGAGCAGTTCTTC. Amino acids: CATSRVGSNEQFF.

For this clonotype: The junction shows a germline mismatch at one end, possibly a read error. This chain uses TRBV20-1 with TRBJ2-7, with TRBD1 matching 7 bases. The CDR3 is made up of 13 amino acids. Germline V CDR1 and CDR2: DFQATT, SNEGSKA (reference sequence). CDR3: CSAIRQGTYDQYF. CDR3 in DNA: TGCAGTGCAATTAGACAGGGAACCTACGACCAGTACTTC.

The table lists this clonotype with many counts. The V call is TRBV7-2, the J call TRBJ2-7; tentatively, D is TRBD1 or TRBD2 (6 bases each). There are 14 residues in the CDR3. The V gene lost 2 bases and the J gene lost 3 bases, with 11 bases spanning the gap. Germline CDR1 and CDR2: SGHTA and FQGNSA. CDR3 nucleotides: TGTGCCAGCAGCTTATTAGGGGGAGGCTACGAGCAGTACTTC. It specifies CASSLLGGGYEQYF.

At least ten counts were recorded for this clonotype. The chain uses TRBV6-6 and TRBJ2-2; D gene ambiguous. Trimming cost V 8 bases and J 8 bases, with 12 bases left between them. The CDR3 contains 12 residues. Germline V gene sequence: CDR1 MNHNY, CDR2 SVGAGI (reference sequence). The CDR3 protein is CASAVGRGELFF. In DNA form, the CDR3 reads TGTGCCAGCGCCGTAGGACGTGGGGAGCTGTTTTTT.